A selection of T cell receptor beta chains follows, all from one sample in a study of spatial heterogeneity in lung cancer. TCRdb passed the 5' RACE reads through MiXCR, listing each CDR3 protein once. The table lists 35,000 to 40,000 distinct CDR3 sequences, less than 9% of them singletons, with around 29% in the top ten. The material was PBMCs, obtained at surgery. The receptor source for this set is a female donor with early-stage non-small cell lung cancer. Each CDR3 is given with its conserved first and last residue. The D gene is left open where the match is weak. Expanded clones are given a class, and other clones once, few, many or no size at all.

J gene	V gene	clone size	D gene	CDR3 DNA	CDR3 protein
TRBJ2-6	TRBV2	many	-	TGTGCCAGCAGTGGCTCTGGGGCCAACGTCCTGACTTTC	CASSGSGANVLTF
TRBJ2-2	TRBV20-1	few	-	TGCAGTGCCCAAAGACAGGTCCCCGGGGAGCTGTTTTTT	CSAQRQVPGELFF
TRBJ2-3	TRBV12-3/TRBV12-4	few	-	TGTGCCAGCAGCCTTAACGGGGCCTCGAGCACAGATACGCAGTATTTT	CASSLNGASSTDTQYF
TRBJ2-2	TRBV27	-	-	TGTGCCAGCAGTATGACAGGGGAGGGGAAGGCCGGGGAGCTGTTTTTT	CASSMTGEGKAGELFF
TRBJ1-4	TRBV6-5	many	-	TGTGCCAGCAGTCCCCAGGGTACTAATGAAAAACTGTTTTTT	CASSPQGTNEKLFF
TRBJ1-1	TRBV28	many	-	TGTGCCAGCAGTTTTCAGGGGAGCCTGAACACTGAAGCTTTCTTT	CASSFQGSLNTEAFF
TRBJ2-7	TRBV28	many	-	TGTGCCAGCGGGTACTACGAGCAGTACTTC	CASGYYEQYF
TRBJ2-7	TRBV5-1	few	-	TGCGCCAGCAGCTTGGACAGGAGCTCCTACGAGCAGTACTTC	CASSLDRSSYEQYF
TRBJ2-7	TRBV20-1	few	TRBD2	TGCAGTGCTACCGGGACTAGCGGGAGGGAGTCCCACGAGCAGTACTTC	CSATGTSGRESHEQYF
TRBJ1-4	TRBV29-1	many	-	TGCAGCGTTGAAGTCGGCAGTCAGGAAAAACTGTTTTTT	CSVEVGSQEKLFF
TRBJ2-1	TRBV4-3	few	TRBD2	TGCGCCAGCAGCCACGGGACTAGCGGGAGCCTTGAGCAGTTCTTC	CASSHGTSGSLEQFF
TRBJ2-1	TRBV30	few	-	TGTGCCTGGGAGGGCGGGCATTACAATGAGCAGTTCTTC	CAWEGGHYNEQFF
TRBJ2-5	TRBV7-2	few	-	TGTGCCAGCAGCTTATCGGTGGCCACCAAGACCCAGTACTTC	CASSLSVATKTQYF
TRBJ2-7	TRBV5-6	many	-	TGTGCCAGCAGCTTGAGAGGTAGGGGCTACGAGCAGTACTTC	CASSLRGRGYEQYF
TRBJ2-4	TRBV3-1	many	-	TGTGCCAGCAGCCAACGGGGGACGGGCCGGACCAAAAACATTCAGTACTTC	CASSQRGTGRTKNIQYF
TRBJ1-1	TRBV28	many	TRBD1	TGTGCCAGCAGTCCAACGACAGGGGTCGTGAACACTGAAGCTTTCTTT	CASSPTTGVVNTEAFF
TRBJ1-1	TRBV20-1	many	-	TGCAGTGCTAGTGAGGGGCCCATGAACACTGAAGCTTTCTTT	CSASEGPMNTEAFF
TRBJ2-1	TRBV11-3	-	-	TGTGCCAGCAGTCCGGGACTCTCCTCAACCGAGCAGTTCTTC	CASSPGLSSTEQFF
TRBJ2-7	TRBV4-3	many	TRBD1	TGCGCCAGCAGCCGAGGACAGGGGGTGAGCTCCTACGAGCAGTACTTC	CASSRGQGVSSYEQYF
TRBJ2-7	TRBV7-8	-	-	TGTGCCAGCAGCCCGCCGGGAAGCTCCTACGAGCAGTACTTC	CASSPPGSSYEQYF
TRBJ2-1	TRBV3-1	-	-	TGTGCCAGCAGCCCGGGGACCGGAAGGACCTACAATGAGCAGTTCTTC	CASSPGTGRTYNEQFF
TRBJ2-7	TRBV11-3	many	-	TGTGCCAGCAGCTTAACACCGTCCTACGAGCAGTACTTC	CASSLTPSYEQYF
TRBJ2-7	TRBV28	many	TRBD1	TGTGCCAGCAGTTTGGCAGGGGACAGCTCCTACGAGCAGTACTTC	CASSLAGDSSYEQYF
TRBJ1-1	TRBV5-6	many	-	TGTGCCAGCAGCTTGACAGGATCCACTGAAGCTTTCTTT	CASSLTGSTEAFF
TRBJ2-1	TRBV2	few	-	TGTGCCAGCAGTGAGGTAGGGCTAGCGACCTCCTACAATGAGCAGTTCTTC	CASSEVGLATSYNEQFF
TRBJ2-1	TRBV10-2	many	TRBD1	TGCGCCAGCCAACAGGGGAGCTACAATGAGCAGTTCTTC	CASQQGSYNEQFF
TRBJ2-1	TRBV18	-	TRBD2	TGTGCCAGCTCCCCAGTCGGCGGGGGCTCCTACAATGAGCAGTTCTTC	CASSPVGGGSYNEQFF
TRBJ1-2	TRBV10-2	medium-sized	-	TGCGCCAGCAGTGAGTCGAGCTTGACGGACGGCTACACCTTC	CASSESSLTDGYTF
TRBJ2-7	TRBV5-8	many	-	TGTGCCAGCAGCTTAGGAGGACCCTCCTACGAGCAGTACTTC	CASSLGGPSYEQYF
TRBJ2-7	TRBV3-2	few	-	TGTGCCAGCAGCCAAACGACTAGCGGGATCTCCTACGAGCAGTACTTC	CASSQTTSGISYEQYF